This TCR beta chain was recorded in a study of blood T cell repertoires in COVID-19. Assay: immunoSEQ multiplex PCR; the TCRdb copy retains only in-frame clones and omits some. The sample has around 330,000 clones; around nine tenths are singletons. The CDR3 has 14 residues. With 2 bases clipped from V and 12 bases from J, the junction kept 10 bases outside the gene matches. Germline CDR1 and CDR2: MNHEY and SVGEGT. The sample comprised PBMCs or T cells enriched from blood (not recorded which). The chain employs TRBV6-2 or TRBV6-3 and TRBJ1-5, with TRBD1 matching 7 bases. The clonotype comes from a man aged 55 to 69 who had recovered from COVID-19. The CDR3 region is CASSYAGQGGIQHF. CDR3 in DNA: TGTGCCAGCAGTTACGCTGGGCAGGGGGGTATCCAGCATTTT.